A selection of T cell receptor beta chains follows, all from one sample in a study of blood T cell repertoires in COVID-19. TCRdb's copy holds only in-frame clones and misses some; the assay was immunoSEQ multiplex PCR. The data contain 90,000 to 150,000 clones, less than 90% of them singletons. Specimen: peripheral blood. These receptors came from a man older than 75 with acute or convalescent COVID-19. The CDR3 runs from the conserved cysteine through the conserved F or W. A D gene is named only where the DNA matches it firmly. Some rows have no size entry. The others give once, few or many, or a class for an expanded clone.

D	J	V	size	DNA	CDR3
.	TRBJ2-1	TRBV20-1	.	TGCAGCCCCGCGGCCGGGGGTGAGCAGTTCTTC	CSPAAGGEQFF
.	TRBJ2-5	TRBV5-4	once	TGTGCCAGCAGCCTAGGCCAAGAGACCCAGTACTTC	CASSLGQETQYF
TRBD2	TRBJ2-3	TRBV9	.	TGTGCCAGCAGCCTTGGACTAGCCGCAACAGATACGCAGTATTTT	CASSLGLAATDTQYF
TRBD1	TRBJ1-3	TRBV27	.	TGTGCCAGCAGTCCAGGACAGGGTCCCGTCTCTGGAAACACCATATATTTT	CASSPGQGPVSGNTIYF
.	TRBJ1-6	TRBV11-2	.	TGTGCCAGCAGCTTAGATGTGGGGGGGGCACTCCTCCACTTT	CASSLDVGGALLHF
.	TRBJ1-1	TRBV7-6	.	TGTGCCAGCAGCTGGGGTTCCGGGAAGAACACTGAAGCTTTCTTT	CASSWGSGKNTEAFF
.	TRBJ1-1	TRBV6-1	once	TGTGCCAGCAGTGAAGGTGACCGATTGGGAGCTAAAGCTTTCTTT	CASSEGDRLGAKAFF
.	TRBJ1-4	TRBV7-2	.	TGTGCCAGCAGCTTAGCCAGGCAGAATGAAAAACTGTTTTTT	CASSLARQNEKLFF
.	TRBJ1-1	TRBV2	.	TGTGCCAGCAGTGAAACTTGGGCGGGTAAGGCTGAAGCTTTCTTT	CASSETWAGKAEAFF
.	TRBJ1-2	TRBV3-1/TRBV3-2	.	TGTGCCAGCAGCCGGGCCGCCGACTATGGCTACACCTTC	CASSRAADYGYTF
.	TRBJ2-3	TRBV6-5	once	TGTGCCAGCCGACTAGTTAGGGGAACAGATACGCAGTATTTT	CASRLVRGTDTQYF
.	TRBJ1-6	TRBV5-1	.	TGCGCCAGCAGCCTGTCGTCACGACTTAATTCACCCCTCCACTTT	CASSLSSRLNSPLHF
TRBD1	TRBJ1-2	TRBV11-2	.	TGTGCCAGCAGCTTAGGGGGCAGGGGGAGGTACTATGGCTACACCTTC	CASSLGGRGRYYGYTF
TRBD1	TRBJ1-1	TRBV29-1	.	TGCAGCGTGGACAGGGCGAACACTGAAGCTTTCTTT	CSVDRANTEAFF
TRBD1	TRBJ1-4	TRBV19	.	TGTGCCAGTAGTAGCGGGGACAGGAACCGAAAACTGTTTTTT	CASSSGDRNRKLFF
.	TRBJ2-5	TRBV9	.	TGTGCCAGCAGCTTAACAGGGGGGGGTGAGACCCAGTACTTC	CASSLTGGGETQYF
.	TRBJ1-5	TRBV28	.	TGTGCCAGCAGCCCCGAGCGGAGATTTCAGCCCCAGCATTTT	CASSPERRFQPQHF
TRBD1	TRBJ1-1	TRBV7-9	.	TGTGCCAGCAACAGTCCGGGACAGAGGTTTTTTGAAGCTTTCTTT	CASNSPGQRFFEAFF
TRBD2	TRBJ2-7	TRBV3-1/TRBV3-2	.	TGTGCCAGCAGTTTGGACACTAGCGGGAAACTCTACGAGCAGTACTTC	CASSLDTSGKLYEQYF
.	TRBJ1-2	TRBV7-8	.	TGTGCCAGCAGCTTAGTCCGGGGCTATGGCTACACCTTC	CASSLVRGYGYTF
TRBD1	TRBJ1-2	TRBV7-9	.	TGTGCCAGCAGCCCGCCAGGGGGGAACTACACCTTC	CASSPPGGNYTF
TRBD1	TRBJ2-7	TRBV7-8	.	TGTGCCAGCAGCTTGGGGACAGCGAATTACGAGCAGTACTTC	CASSLGTANYEQYF
TRBD1	TRBJ1-2	TRBV5-8	.	TGTGCCAGCAGCTCCACCGGGACAGGAGATAACTATGGCTACACCTTC	CASSSTGTGDNYGYTF
TRBD1	TRBJ1-3	TRBV27	.	TGTGCCAGCAGGAGACAGGGCTCTGGAAACACCATATATTTT	CASRRQGSGNTIYF
TRBD1	TRBJ1-6	TRBV7-2	.	TGTGCCAGCCGCGAGAACAGGGGAAATAATTCACCCCTCCACTTT	CASRENRGNNSPLHF
.	TRBJ2-1	TRBV10-3	.	TGTGCCACTCAGGTCTTTACCTACAATGAGCAGTTCTTC	CATQVFTYNEQFF
TRBD1	TRBJ1-1	TRBV5-1	once	TGCGCCAGCAGCCCCGGGACAGTTAGTTTGAACACTGAAGCTTTCTTT	CASSPGTVSLNTEAFF